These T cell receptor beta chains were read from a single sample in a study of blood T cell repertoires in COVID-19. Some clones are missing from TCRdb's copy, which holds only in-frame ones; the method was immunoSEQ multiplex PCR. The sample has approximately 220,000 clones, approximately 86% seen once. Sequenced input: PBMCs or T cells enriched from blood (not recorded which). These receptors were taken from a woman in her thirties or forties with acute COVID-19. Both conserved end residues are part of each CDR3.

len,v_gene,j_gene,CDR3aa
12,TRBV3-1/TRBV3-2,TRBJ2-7,CASRGLTYEQYF
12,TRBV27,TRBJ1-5,CASSSQGQPQHF
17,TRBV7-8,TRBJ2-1,CASSPDPLTSGIREQFF
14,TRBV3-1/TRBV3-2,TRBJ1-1,CASRDRGSKTEAFF
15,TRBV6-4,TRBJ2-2,CASSVLGGNTGELFF
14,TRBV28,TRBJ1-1,CASSSPGQMSEAFF
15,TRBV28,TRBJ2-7,CASSAAGEIGYEQYF
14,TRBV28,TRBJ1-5,CASSLRSGGQPQHF
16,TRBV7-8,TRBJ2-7,CASSLVQNRGPGEQYF
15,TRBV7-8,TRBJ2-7,CASSSQTGSVYEQYF
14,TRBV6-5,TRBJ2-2,CASWSPGITGELFF
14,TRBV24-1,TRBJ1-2,CASSDRELNYGYTF
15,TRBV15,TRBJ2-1,CATSRAVGFDDEQFF
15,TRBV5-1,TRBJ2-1,CASSLVAGGPGEQFF
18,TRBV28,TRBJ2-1,CASSSPKTSGGTYNEQFF
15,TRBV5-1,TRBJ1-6,CASSQQGPLNSPLHF
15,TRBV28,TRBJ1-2,CASSLQGQGYDGYTF
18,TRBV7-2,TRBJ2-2,CASSLKVSGRRNTGELFF
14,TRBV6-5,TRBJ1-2,CASSYSGRDHGYTF
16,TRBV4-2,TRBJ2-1,CASSQDRSGRDNEQFF
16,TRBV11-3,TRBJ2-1,CASSLQTRPSYNEQFF
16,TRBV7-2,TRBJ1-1,CASSLTWAAVRTEAFF
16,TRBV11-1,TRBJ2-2,CASSYSSGTEPGELFF
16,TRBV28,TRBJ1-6,CASSSPGTASGSPLHF
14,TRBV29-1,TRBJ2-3,CSVVSSRDADTQYF
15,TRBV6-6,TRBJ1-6,CASCGGGQGISPLHF
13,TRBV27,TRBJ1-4,CASRKGVNEKLFF
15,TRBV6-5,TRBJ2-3,CASSTRTGGPDTQYF
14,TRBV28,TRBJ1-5,CASSSPLSNQPQHF
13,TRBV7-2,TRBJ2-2,CASSLERLGELFF
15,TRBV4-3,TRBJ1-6,CASSQLTGDNSPLHF